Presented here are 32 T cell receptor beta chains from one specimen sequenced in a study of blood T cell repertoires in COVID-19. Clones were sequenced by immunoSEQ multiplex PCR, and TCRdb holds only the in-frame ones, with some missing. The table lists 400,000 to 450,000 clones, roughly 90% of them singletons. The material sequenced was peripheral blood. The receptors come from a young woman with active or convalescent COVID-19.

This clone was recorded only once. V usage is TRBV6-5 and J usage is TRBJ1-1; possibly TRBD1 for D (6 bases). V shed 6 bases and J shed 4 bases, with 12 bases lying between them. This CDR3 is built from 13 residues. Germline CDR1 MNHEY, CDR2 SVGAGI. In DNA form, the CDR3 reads TGTGCCAGCAGAACTCAGGGGCCCACTGAAGCTTTCTTT. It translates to CASRTQGPTEAFF.

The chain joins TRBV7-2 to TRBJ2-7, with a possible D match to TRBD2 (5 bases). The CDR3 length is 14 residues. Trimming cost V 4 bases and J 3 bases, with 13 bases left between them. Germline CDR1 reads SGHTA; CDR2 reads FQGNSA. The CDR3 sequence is CASSSHWGDYEQYF. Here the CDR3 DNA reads TGTGCCAGCAGCTCCCATTGGGGAGACTACGAGCAGTACTTC.

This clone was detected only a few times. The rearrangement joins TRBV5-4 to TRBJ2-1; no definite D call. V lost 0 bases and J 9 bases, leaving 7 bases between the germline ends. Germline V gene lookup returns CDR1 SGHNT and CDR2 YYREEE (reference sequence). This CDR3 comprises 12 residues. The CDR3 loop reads CASSLGYGEQFF. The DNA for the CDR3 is TGTGCCAGCAGCTTGGGATACGGTGAGCAGTTCTTC.

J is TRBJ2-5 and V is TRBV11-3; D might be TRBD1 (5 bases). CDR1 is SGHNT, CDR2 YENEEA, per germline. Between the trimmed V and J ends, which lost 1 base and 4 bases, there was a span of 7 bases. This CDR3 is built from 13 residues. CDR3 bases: TGTGCCAGCAGCTTAGGGGGCTTAGAGACCCAGTACTTC. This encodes CASSLGGLETQYF.

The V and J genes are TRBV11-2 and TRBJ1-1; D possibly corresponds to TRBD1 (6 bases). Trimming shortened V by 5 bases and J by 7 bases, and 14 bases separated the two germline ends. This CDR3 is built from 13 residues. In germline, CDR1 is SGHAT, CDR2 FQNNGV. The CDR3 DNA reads TGTGCCAGCAGCCTGACAAGGGGGAATGAAGCTTTCTTT. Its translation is CASSLTRGNEAFF. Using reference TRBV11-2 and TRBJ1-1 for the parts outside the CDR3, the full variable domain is EAGVAQSPRYKIIEKRQSVAFWCNPISGHATLYWYQQILGQGPKLLIQFQNNGVVDDSQLPKDRFSAERLKGVDSTLKIQPAKLEDSAVYLCASSLTRGNEAFFGQGTRLTVV.

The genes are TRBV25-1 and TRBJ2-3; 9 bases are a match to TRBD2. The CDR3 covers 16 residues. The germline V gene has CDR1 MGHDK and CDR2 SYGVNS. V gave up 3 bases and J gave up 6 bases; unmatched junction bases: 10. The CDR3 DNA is TGTGCCAGCAGTGACCCGACAGGACTAGCGCCCGATACGCAGTATTTT. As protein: CASSDPTGLAPDTQYF. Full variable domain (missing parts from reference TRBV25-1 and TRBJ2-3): EADIYQTPRYLVIGTGKKITLECSQTMGHDKMYWYQQDPGMELHLIHYSYGVNSTEKGDLSSESTVSRIRTEHFPLTLESARPSHTSQYLCASSDPTGLAPDTQYFGPGTRLTVL.

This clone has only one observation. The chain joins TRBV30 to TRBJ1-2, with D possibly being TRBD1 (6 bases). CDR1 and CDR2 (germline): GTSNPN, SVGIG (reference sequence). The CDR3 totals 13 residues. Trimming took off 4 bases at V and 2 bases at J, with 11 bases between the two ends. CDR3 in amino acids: CAWTRQANYGYTF. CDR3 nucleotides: TGTGCCTGGACGAGACAGGCCAACTATGGCTACACCTTC.

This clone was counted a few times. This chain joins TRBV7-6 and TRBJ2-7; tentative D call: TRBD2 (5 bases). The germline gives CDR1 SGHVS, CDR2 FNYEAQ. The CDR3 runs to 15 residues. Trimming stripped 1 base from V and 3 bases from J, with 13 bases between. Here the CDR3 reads CASSLGPGLDYEQYF. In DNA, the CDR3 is TGTGCCAGCAGCTTAGGGCCAGGACTCGACTACGAGCAGTACTTC.

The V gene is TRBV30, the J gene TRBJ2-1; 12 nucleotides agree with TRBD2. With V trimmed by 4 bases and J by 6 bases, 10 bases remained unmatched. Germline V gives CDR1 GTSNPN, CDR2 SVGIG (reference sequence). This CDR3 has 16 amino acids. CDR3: CAWTNPGLAGLNEQFF. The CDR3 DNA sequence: TGTGCCTGGACAAATCCGGGACTAGCGGGCCTCAATGAGCAGTTCTTC.

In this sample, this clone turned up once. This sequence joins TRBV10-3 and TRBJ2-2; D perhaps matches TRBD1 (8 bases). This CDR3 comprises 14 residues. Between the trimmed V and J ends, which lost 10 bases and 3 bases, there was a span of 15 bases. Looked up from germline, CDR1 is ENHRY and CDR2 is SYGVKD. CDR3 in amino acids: CASYRGGDTGELFF. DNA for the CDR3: TGTGCCAGTTACAGGGGGGGGGACACCGGGGAGCTGTTTTTT.

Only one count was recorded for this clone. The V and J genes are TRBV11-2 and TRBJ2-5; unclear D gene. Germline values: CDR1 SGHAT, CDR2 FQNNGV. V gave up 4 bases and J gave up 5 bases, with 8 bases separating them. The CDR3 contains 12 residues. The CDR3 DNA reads TGTGCCAGCAGCTCACTATGGGAGACCCAGTACTTC. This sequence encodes CASSSLWETQYF.

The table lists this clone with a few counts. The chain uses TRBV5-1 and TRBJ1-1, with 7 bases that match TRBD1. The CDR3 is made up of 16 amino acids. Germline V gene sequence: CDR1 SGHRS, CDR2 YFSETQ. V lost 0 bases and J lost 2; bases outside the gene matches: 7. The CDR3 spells CASSLEGAPSNTEAFF. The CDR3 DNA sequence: TGCGCCAGCAGCTTGGAGGGGGCCCCCTCCAACACTGAAGCTTTCTTT.

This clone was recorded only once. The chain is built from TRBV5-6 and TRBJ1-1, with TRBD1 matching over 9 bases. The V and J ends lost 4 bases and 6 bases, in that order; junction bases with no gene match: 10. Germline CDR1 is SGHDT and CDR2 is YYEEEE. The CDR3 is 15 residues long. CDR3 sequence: CASSPKGQGISEAFF. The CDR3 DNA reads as TGTGCCAGCAGCCCCAAGGGACAGGGTATATCTGAAGCTTTCTTT.

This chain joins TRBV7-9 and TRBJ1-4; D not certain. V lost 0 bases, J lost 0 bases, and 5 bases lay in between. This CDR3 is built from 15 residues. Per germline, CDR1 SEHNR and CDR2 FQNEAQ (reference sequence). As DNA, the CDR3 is TGTGCCAGCAGCTTAGCCCCTGCAACTAATGAAAAACTGTTTTTT. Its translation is CASSLAPATNEKLFF.

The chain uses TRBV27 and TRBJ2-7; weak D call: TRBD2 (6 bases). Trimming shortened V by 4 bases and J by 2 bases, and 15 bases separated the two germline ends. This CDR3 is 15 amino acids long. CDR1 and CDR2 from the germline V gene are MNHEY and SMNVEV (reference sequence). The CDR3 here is CASSSPGVIAYEQYF. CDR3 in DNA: TGTGCCAGCAGTTCCCCGGGGGTGATCGCCTACGAGCAGTACTTC.

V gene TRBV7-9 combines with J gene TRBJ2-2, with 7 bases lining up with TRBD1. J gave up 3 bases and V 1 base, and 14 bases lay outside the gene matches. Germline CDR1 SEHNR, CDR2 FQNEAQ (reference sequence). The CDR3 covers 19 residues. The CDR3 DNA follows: TGTGCCAGCAGCTTAGTTCTTCTCTTTGGGACAGCGGACACCGGGGAGCTGTTTTTT. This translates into CASSLVLLFGTADTGELFF.

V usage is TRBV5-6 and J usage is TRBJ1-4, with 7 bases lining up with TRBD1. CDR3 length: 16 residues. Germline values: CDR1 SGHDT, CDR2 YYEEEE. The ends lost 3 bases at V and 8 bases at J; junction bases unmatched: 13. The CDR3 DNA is TGTGCCAGCAGCTGGAGGGTACAGGGGTACGAGGAAAAACTGTTTTTT. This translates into CASSWRVQGYEEKLFF. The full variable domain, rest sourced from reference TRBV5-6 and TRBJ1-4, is DAGVTQSPTHLIKTRGQQVTLRCSPKSGHDTVSWYQQALGQGPQFIFQYYEEEERQRGNFPDRFSGHQFPNYSSELNVNALLLGDSALYLCASSWRVQGYEEKLFFGSGTQLSVL.

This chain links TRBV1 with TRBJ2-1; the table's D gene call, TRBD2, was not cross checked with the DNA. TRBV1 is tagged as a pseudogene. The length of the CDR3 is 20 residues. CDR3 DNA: TGCACCAGCAGCCCTCCGCTAGCGGGGACACGAACGGGGTCCTACAATGAGCAGTTCTTC. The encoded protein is CTSSPPLAGTRTGSYNEQFF.

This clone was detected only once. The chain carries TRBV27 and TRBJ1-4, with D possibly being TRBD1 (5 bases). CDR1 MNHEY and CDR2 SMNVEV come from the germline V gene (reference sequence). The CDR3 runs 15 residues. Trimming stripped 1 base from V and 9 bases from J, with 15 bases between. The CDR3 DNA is TGTGCCAGCAGTTTATTAGACAGTGCGGGGAAAAAACTGTTTTTT. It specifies CASSLLDSAGKKLFF.

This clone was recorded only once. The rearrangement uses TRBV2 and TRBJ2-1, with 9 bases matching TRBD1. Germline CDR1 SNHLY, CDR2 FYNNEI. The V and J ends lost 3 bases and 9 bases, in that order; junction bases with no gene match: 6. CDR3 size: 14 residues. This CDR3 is CASSEGQGLREQFF. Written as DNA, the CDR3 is TGTGCCAGCAGTGAGGGACAGGGACTTCGTGAGCAGTTCTTC.

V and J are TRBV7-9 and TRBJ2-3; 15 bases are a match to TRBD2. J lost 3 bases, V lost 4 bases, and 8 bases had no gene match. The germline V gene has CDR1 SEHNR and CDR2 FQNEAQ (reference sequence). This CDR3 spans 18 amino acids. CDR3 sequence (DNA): TGTGCCAGCAGCTACGGACTAGCGGGGGGGCCGGATACAGATACGCAGTATTTT. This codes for CASSYGLAGGPDTDTQYF.

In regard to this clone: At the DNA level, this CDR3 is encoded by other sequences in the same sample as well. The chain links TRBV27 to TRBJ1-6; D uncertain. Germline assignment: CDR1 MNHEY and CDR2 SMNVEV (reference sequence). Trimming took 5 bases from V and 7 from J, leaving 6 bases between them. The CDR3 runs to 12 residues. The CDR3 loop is CASSPRNSPLHF. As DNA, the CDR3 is TGTGCCAGCAGTCCTAGGAATTCACCCCTCCACTTT.

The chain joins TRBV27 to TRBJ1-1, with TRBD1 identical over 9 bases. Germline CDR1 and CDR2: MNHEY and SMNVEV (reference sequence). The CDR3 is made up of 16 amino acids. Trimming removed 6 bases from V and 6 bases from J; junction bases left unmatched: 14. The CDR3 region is CASRVWGRDRVAEAFF. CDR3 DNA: TGTGCCAGCAGAGTTTGGGGCAGGGACAGGGTAGCTGAAGCTTTCTTT.

CDR3 in DNA: TGTGCCAGCAGTTACTCCGACAGGGGAAGGTCGGGCGGCTACACCTTC. It yields the protein CASSYSDRGRSGGYTF. The J gene is TRBJ1-2, the V gene TRBV6-5, with 8 nucleotides matching TRBD1. Germline-derived CDR1 and CDR2 are MNHEY and SVGAGI. Trimming cost V 0 bases and J 8 bases; bases outside gene matches: 11. This CDR3 is built from 16 residues.

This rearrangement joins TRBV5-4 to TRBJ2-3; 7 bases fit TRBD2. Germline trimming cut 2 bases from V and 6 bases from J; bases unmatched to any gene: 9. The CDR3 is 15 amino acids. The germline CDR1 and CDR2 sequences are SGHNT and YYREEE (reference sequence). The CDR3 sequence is CASSLGAGAGDTQYF. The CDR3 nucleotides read TGTGCCAGCAGCTTAGGCGCGGGAGCTGGGGATACGCAGTATTTT.

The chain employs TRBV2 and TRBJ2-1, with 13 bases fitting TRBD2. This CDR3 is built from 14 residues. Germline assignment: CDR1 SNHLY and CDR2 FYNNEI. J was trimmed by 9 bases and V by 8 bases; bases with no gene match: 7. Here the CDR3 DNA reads TGTGCCAGCCTAAAGCGGACTAGCGGGGGTGAGCAGTTCTTC. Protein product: CASLKRTSGGEQFF. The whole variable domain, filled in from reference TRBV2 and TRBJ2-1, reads EPEVTQTPSHQVTQMGQEVILRCVPISNHLYFYWYRQILGQKVEFLVSFYNNEISEKSEIFDDQFSVERPDGSNFTLKIRSTKLEDSAMYFCASLKRTSGGEQFFGPGTRLTVL.

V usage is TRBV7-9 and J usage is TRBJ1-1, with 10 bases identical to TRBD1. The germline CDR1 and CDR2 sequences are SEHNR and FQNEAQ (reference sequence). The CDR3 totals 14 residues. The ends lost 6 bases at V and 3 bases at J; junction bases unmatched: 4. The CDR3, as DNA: TGTGCCAGCAGTCTAGGACAGGGGGACACTGAAGCTTTCTTT. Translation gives CASSLGQGDTEAFF. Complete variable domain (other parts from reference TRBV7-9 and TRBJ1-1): DTGVSQNPRHKITKRGQNVTFRCDPISEHNRLYWYRQTLGQGPEFLTYFQNEAQLEKSRLLSDRFSAERPKGSFSTLEIQRTEQGDSAMYLCASSLGQGDTEAFFGQGTRLTVV.

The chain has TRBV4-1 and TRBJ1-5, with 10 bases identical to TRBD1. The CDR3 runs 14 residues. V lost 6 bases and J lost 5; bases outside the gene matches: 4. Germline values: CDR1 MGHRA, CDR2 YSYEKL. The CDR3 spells CASRRGTGDQPQHF. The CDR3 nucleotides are TGCGCCAGCAGAAGAGGGACAGGGGATCAGCCCCAGCATTTT.

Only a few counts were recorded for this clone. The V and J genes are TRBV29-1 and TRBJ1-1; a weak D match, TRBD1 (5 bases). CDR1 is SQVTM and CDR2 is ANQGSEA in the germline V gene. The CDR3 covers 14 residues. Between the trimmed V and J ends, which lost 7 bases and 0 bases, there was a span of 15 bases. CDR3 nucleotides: TGCAGCGCCAACTCCGGACAAGTGAACACTGAAGCTTTCTTT. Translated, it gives CSANSGQVNTEAFF.

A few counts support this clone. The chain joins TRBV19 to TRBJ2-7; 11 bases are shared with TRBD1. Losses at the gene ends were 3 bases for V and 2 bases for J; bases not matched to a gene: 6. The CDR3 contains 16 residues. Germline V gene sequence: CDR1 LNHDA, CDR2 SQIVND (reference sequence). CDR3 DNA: TGTGCCAGTAGTATCACGTCGGGACAGGGGGCCTACGAGCAGTACTTC. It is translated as CASSITSGQGAYEQYF. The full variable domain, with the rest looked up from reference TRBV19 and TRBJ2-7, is DGGITQSPKYLFRKEGQNVTLSCEQNLNHDAMYWYRQDPGQGLRLIYYSQIVNDFQKGDIAEGYSVSREKKESFPLTVTSAQKNPTAFYLCASSITSGQGAYEQYFGPGTRLTVT.

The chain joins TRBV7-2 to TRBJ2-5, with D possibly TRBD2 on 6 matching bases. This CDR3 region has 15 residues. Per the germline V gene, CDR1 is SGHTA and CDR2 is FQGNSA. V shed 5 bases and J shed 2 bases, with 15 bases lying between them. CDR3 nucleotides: TGTGCCAGCAGCGAGGCGGGGTTAGGTCAAGAGACCCAGTACTTC. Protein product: CASSEAGLGQETQYF. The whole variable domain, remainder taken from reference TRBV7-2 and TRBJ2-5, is GAGVSQSPSNKVTEKGKDVELRCDPISGHTALYWYRQSLGQGLEFLIYFQGNSAPDKSGLPSDRFSAERTGGSVSTLTIQRTQQEDSAVYLCASSEAGLGQETQYFGPGTRLLVL.

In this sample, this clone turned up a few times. Here the CDR3 reads CASSRDSSYNEQFF. The CDR3 region has the DNA TGTGCCAGCAGCCGGGACAGCTCCTACAATGAGCAGTTCTTC. This chain joins TRBV6-6 and TRBJ2-1; 7 bases are shared with TRBD1. V shed 6 bases, J shed 0 bases, and the junction held 2 bases outside the gene matches. The CDR3 consists of 14 residues. CDR1 and CDR2 (germline): MNHNY, SVGAGI (reference sequence).